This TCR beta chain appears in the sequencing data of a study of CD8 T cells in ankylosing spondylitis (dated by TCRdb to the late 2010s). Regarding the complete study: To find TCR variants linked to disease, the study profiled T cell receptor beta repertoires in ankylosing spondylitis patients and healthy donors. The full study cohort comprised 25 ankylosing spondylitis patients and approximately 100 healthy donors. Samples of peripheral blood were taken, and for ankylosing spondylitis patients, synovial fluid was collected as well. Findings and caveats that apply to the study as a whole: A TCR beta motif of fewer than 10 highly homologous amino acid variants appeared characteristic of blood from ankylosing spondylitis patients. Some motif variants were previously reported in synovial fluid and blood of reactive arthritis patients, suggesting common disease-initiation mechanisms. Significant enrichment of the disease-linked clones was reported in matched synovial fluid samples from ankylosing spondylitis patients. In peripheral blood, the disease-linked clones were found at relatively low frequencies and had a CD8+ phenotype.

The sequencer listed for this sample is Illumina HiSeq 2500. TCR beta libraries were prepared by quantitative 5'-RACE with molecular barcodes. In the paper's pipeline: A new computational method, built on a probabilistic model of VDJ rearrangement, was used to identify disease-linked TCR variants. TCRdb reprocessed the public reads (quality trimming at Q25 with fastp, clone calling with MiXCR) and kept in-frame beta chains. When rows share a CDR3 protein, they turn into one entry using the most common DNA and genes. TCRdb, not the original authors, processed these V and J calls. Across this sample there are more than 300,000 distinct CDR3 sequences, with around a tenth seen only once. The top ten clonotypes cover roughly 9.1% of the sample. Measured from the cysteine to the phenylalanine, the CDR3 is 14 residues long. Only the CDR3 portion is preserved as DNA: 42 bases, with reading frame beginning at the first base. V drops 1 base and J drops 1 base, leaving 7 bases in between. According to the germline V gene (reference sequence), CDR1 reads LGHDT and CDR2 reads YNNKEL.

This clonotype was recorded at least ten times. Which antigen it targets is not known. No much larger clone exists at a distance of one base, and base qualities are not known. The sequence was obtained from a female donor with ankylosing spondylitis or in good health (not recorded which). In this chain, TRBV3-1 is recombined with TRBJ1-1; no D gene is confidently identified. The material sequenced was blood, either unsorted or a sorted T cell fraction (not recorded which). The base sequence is TGTGCCAGCAGCCAAGGTCGTGCGAACACTGAAGCTTTCTTT. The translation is CASSQGRANTEAFF. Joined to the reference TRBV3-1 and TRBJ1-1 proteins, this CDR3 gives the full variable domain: DTAVSQTPKYLVTQMGNDKSIKCEQNLGHDTMYWYKQDSKKFLKIMFSYNNKELIINETVPNRFSPKSPDKAHLNLHINSLELGDSAVYFCASSQGRANTEAFFGQGTRLTVV.